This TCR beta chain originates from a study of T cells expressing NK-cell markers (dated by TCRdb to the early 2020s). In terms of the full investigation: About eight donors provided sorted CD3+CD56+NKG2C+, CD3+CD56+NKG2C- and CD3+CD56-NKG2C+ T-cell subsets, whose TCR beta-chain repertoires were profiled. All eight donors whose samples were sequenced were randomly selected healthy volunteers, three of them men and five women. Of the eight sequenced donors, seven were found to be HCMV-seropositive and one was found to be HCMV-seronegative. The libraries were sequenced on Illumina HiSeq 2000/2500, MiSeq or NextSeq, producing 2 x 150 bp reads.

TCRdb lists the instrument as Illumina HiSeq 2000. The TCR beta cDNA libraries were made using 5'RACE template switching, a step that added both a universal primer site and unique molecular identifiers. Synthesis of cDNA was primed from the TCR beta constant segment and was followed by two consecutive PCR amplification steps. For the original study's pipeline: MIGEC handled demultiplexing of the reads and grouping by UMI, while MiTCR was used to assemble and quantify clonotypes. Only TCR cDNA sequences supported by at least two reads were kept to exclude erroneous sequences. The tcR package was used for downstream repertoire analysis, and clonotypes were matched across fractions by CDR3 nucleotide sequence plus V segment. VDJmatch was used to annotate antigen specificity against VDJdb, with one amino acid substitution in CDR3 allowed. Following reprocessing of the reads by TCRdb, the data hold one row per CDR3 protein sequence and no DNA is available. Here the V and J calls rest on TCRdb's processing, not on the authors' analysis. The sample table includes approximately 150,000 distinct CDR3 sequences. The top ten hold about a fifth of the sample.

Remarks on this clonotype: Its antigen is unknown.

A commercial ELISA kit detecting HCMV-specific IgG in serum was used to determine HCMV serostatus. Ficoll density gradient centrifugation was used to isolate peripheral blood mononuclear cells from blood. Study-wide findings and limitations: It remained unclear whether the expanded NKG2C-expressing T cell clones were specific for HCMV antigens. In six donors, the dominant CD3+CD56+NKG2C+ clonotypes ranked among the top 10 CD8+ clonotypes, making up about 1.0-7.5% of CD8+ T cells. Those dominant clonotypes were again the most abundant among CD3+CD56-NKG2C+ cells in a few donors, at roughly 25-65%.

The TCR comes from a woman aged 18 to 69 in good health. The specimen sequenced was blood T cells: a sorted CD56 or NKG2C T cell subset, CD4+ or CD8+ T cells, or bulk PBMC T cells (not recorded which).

The encoded CDR3 is CATQNNNRDSGLAGGSSYEQYF. The chain links TRBV24-1 with TRBJ2-7; TCRdb designates TRBD2, a call that cannot be tested without DNA. From its cysteine to its phenylalanine, the CDR3 spans 22 amino acids. No DNA has been recorded. CDR1 and CDR2 were assigned from the germline V gene as KGHDR and SFDVKD.